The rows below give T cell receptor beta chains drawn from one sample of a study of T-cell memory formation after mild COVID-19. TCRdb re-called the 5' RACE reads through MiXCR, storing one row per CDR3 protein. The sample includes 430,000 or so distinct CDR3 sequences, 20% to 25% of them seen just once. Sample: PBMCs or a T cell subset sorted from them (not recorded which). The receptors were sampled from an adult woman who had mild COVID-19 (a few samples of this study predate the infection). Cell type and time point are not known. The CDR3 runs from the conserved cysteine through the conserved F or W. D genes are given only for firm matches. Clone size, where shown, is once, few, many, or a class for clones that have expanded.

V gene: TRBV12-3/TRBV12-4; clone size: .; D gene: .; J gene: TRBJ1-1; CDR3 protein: CASSFYGTTEAFF; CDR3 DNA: TGTGCCAGCAGTTTTTACGGGACCACTGAAGCTTTCTTT
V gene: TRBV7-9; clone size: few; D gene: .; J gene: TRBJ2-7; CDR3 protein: CASSSTRESYEQYF; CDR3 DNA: TGTGCCAGCAGCTCCACCAGAGAATCCTACGAGCAGTACTTC
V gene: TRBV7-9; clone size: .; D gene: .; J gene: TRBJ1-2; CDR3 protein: CASSSQDGRLALKYGYTF; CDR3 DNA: TGTGCCAGCAGCTCACAGGACGGCCGCTTAGCCTTAAAATATGGCTACACCTTC
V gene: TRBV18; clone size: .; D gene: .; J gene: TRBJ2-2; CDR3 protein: CASSPVRALVRDGELFF; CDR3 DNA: TGTGCCAGCTCACCAGTCAGGGCCCTCGTGAGGGACGGGGAGCTGTTTTTT
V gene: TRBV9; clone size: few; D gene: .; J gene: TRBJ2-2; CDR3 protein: CASSVGNLRAGELFF; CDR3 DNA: TGTGCCAGCAGCGTTGGGAACCTCAGGGCCGGGGAGCTGTTTTTT
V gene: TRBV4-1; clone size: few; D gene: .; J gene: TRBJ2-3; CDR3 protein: CASSQEPTDTQYF; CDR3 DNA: TGCGCCAGCAGCCAAGAACCCACAGATACGCAGTATTTT
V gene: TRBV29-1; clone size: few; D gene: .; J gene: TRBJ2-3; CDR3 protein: CSVGGRGSVAGTQYF; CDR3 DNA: TGCAGCGTTGGAGGGCGGGGAAGTGTCGCTGGTACGCAGTATTTT
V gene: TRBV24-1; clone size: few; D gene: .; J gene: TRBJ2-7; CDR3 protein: CATSDSGRGGRRSYEQYF; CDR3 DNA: TGTGCCACCAGTGACTCGGGAAGGGGGGGGCGTCGTTCCTACGAGCAGTACTTC
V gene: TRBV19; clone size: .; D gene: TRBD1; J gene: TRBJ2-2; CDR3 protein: CASSRQGGTGELFF; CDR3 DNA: TGTGCCAGTAGTAGACAGGGGGGAACCGGGGAGCTGTTTTTT
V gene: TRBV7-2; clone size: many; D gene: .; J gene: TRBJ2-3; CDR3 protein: CASGDPRDTQYF; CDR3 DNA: TGTGCCAGCGGGGATCCACGGGATACGCAGTATTTT
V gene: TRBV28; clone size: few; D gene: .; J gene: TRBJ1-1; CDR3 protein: CASSSFGQNTEAFF; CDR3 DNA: TGTGCCAGCAGTTCCTTTGGGCAGAACACTGAAGCTTTCTTT
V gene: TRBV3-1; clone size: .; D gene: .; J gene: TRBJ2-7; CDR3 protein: CASSQGTGGYEQYF; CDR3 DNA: TGTGCCAGCAGCCAAGGGACCGGGGGCTACGAGCAGTACTTC
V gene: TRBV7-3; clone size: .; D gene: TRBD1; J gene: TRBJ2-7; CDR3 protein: CASSARDRDDYEQYF; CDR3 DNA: TGTGCCAGCAGCGCCCGGGACAGGGACGACTACGAGCAGTACTTC
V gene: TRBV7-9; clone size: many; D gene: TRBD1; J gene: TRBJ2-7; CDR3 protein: CASSLAGQSYEQYF; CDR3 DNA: TGTGCCAGCAGCTTAGCGGGACAGTCCTACGAGCAGTACTTC
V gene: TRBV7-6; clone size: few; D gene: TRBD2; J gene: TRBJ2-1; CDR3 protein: CASSFGLAEYNEQFF; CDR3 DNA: TGTGCCAGCAGCTTTGGACTAGCGGAATACAATGAGCAGTTCTTC
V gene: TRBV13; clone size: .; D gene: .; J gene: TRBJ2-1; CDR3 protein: CASSHGTSTPNEQFF; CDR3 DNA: TGTGCCAGCAGCCACGGGACGTCAACCCCTAATGAGCAGTTCTTC
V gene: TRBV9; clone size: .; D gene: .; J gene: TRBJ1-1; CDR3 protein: CASSVEGRNTEAFF; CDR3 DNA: TGTGCCAGCAGCGTGGAGGGGAGGAACACTGAAGCTTTCTTT
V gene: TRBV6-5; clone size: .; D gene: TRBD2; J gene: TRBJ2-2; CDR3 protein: CASSLALGLDTGELFF; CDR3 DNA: TGTGCCAGCAGTCTGGCCCTGGGACTAGACACCGGGGAGCTGTTTTTT
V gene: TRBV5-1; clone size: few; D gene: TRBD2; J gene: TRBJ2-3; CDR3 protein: CASSTPGTSGGANTDTQYF; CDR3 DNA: TGCGCCAGTTCTACTCCCGGGACTAGCGGGGGGGCGAACACAGATACGCAGTATTTT
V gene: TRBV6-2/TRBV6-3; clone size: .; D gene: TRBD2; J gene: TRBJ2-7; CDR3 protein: CASIPAGTSGTFSYEQYF; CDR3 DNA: TGTGCCAGCATCCCCGCCGGGACTAGCGGGACTTTCTCCTACGAGCAGTACTTC
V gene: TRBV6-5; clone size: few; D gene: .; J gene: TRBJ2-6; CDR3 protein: CASSYYGSGANVLTF; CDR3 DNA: TGTGCCAGCAGTTATTATGGCTCTGGGGCCAACGTCCTGACTTTC
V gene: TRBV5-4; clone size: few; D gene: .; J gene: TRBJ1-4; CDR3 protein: CASSLGQNNEKLFF; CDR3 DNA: TGTGCCAGCAGCTTGGGGCAGAATAATGAAAAACTGTTTTTT
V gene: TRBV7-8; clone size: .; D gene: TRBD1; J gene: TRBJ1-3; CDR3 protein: CASSIDGTAGNTIYF; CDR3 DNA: TGTGCCAGCAGCATTGACGGGACAGCTGGAAACACCATATATTTT
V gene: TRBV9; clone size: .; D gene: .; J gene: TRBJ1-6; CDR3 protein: CASSVGPLNSPLHF; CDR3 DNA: TGTGCCAGCAGCGTAGGCCCCCTTAATTCACCCCTCCACTTT
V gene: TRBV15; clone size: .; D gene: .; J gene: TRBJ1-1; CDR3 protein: CATSRATEPNTEAFF; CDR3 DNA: TGTGCCACCAGCAGAGCCACAGAACCGAACACTGAAGCTTTCTTT
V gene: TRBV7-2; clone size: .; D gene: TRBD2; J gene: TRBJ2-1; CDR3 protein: CASSFREGLFGEQFF; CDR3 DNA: TGTGCCAGCAGCTTCCGGGAGGGCCTTTTCGGTGAGCAGTTCTTC
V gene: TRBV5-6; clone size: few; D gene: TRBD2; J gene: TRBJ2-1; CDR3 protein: CASSGTSGATYNEQFF; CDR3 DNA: TGTGCCAGCAGTGGAACTAGCGGGGCAACGTACAATGAGCAGTTCTTC
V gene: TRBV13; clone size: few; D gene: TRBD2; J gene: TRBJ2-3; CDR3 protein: CASSFSPGLAGGLDKTDTQYF; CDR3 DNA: TGTGCCAGCAGCTTTTCCCCGGGACTAGCGGGGGGGCTTGACAAAACAGATACGCAGTATTTT
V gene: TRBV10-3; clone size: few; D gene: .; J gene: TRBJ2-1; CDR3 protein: CAISDRVYNEQFF; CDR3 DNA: TGTGCCATCAGTGACAGGGTCTACAATGAGCAGTTCTTC
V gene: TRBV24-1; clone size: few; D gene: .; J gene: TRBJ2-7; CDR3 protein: CATSDSTASYEQYF; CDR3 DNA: TGTGCCACCAGTGATTCCACAGCGTCCTACGAGCAGTACTTC
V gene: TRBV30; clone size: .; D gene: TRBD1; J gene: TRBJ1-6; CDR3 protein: CAWSVTGENNSPLHF; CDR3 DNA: TGTGCCTGGAGTGTCACAGGGGAGAATAATTCACCCCTCCACTTT
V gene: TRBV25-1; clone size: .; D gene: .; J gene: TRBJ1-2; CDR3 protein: CASSEFVHGYTF; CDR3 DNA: TGTGCCAGCAGTGAATTCGTCCATGGCTACACCTTC
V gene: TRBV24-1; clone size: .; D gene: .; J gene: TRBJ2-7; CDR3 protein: CATSGGYEQYF; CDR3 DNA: TGTGCCACCAGTGGGGGATACGAGCAGTACTTC